This entry features one T cell receptor beta chain sequence. This specimen belongs to a study of cytomegalovirus exposure and HLA in healthy donors. V lost 2 bases to trimming and J lost 0 bases, with 10 bases between them. The CDR3 covers 15 residues. The germline gives CDR1 MNHNY, CDR2 SVGAGI (reference sequence). The PCR used 60 Vbeta and 13 Jbeta primers. The data were produced by immunoSEQ multiplex PCR, yet TCRdb's version contains in-frame clones alone and is incomplete. The sample has about 170,000 clones; 65% to 85% are singletons. The genes are TRBV6-6 and TRBJ1-1; D is ambiguous. The sequence derives from a middle-aged man in good health and CMV-seropositive. The sequenced material came from PBMCs. The CDR3 protein is CASSYRHLLNTEAFF. The CDR3 coding sequence is TGTGCCAGCAGTTACCGACACCTCCTGAACACTGAAGCTTTCTTT.